This TCR beta chain is from a study of monozygotic twins with inflammatory bowel disease. Study findings and constraints: Healthy twins shared more clonotypes with others than IBD patients, most markedly active ones.

For this clonotype: Its antigen is not known.

Germline V gene data show CDR1 as KGHSH and CDR2 as LQKENI. This CDR3 is 16 amino acids long. No sorting of T cells preceded isolation of total RNA from whole blood. TCRdb processed the 5' RACE reads again and assigns one entry to each CDR3 protein, with no DNA. The sample table includes fewer than 200,000 distinct CDR3 sequences. The receptor's source is a human donor with ulcerative colitis or Crohn's disease, or a healthy co-twin of an affected twin (not recorded which). The gene calls are TRBV18 and TRBJ2-7; TCRdb proposes TRBD2, but this gene call is untestable without DNA. The sample was blood. The CDR3: CASSPRLAGATYEQYF.